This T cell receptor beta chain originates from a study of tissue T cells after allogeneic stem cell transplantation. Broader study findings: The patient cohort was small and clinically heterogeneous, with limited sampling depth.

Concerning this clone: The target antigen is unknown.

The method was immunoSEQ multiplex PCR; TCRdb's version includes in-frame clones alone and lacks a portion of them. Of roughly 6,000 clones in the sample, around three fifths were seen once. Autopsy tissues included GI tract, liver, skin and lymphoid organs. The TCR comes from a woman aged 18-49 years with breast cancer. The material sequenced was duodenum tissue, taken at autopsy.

The CDR3 region has the DNA TGTGCCAGCAGCCAAACCTGGGTTTTTGACAGGGACAATGAGCAGTTCTTC. The encoded protein is CASSQTWVFDRDNEQFF. V usage is TRBV3-1 (or the pseudogene TRBV3-2) and J usage is TRBJ2-1, with 7 bases matching TRBD1. Germline-derived CDR1 and CDR2 are LGHDT and YNNKEL (reference sequence). The junction had 12 bases not matched to a gene; V was cut back by 2 bases and J by 5 bases. The CDR3 contains 17 residues.